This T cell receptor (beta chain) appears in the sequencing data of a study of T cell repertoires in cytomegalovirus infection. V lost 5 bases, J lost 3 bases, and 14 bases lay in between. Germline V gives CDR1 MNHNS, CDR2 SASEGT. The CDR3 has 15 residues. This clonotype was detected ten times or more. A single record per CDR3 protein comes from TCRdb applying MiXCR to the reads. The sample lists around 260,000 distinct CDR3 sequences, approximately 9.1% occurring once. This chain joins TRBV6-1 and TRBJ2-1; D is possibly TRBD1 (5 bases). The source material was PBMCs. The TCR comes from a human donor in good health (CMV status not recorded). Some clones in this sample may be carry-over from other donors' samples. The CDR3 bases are TGTGCCAGCAGTTCCAGGGCCGCGGACTACAATGAGCAGTTCTTC. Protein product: CASSSRAADYNEQFF.